The 10 T cell receptor beta chains given below trace back to one sample, sequenced in a study of OX40 agonist ivuxolimab in advanced cancers. Assay: immunoSEQ multiplex PCR; the TCRdb copy retains only in-frame clones and omits some. Altogether about 65,000 clones are present, over 85% being singletons, with the ten largest covering around 1.1%. The sample in question was CD4+ or CD8+ T cells sorted from blood, obtained in a trial of the OX40 agonist ivuxolimab. These receptors came from an adult with an advanced solid tumor such as melanoma, head and neck, liver or kidney cancer.

This clone has just one count. The chain has TRBV7-9 and TRBJ1-4; TRBD1 agrees at 7 bases. With 5 bases clipped from V and 8 bases from J, the junction kept 8 bases outside the gene matches. Germline V gene data show CDR1 as SEHNR and CDR2 as FQNEAQ (reference sequence). CDR3 length: 14 residues. CDR3 loop: CASSPGQAREKLFF. CDR3 in DNA: TGTGCCAGCAGCCCAGGACAGGCTAGAGAAAAACTGTTTTTT. The entire variable domain, with the rest obtained from reference TRBV7-9 and TRBJ1-4, is as follows: DTGVSQNPRHKITKRGQNVTFRCDPISEHNRLYWYRQTLGQGPEFLTYFQNEAQLEKSRLLSDRFSAERPKGSFSTLEIQRTEQGDSAMYLCASSPGQAREKLFFGSGTQLSVL.

The chain combines TRBV2 with TRBJ2-1; D might be TRBD1 or TRBD2, each matching 5 bases. CDR3 length: 14 residues. Germline lookup yields CDR1 SNHLY and CDR2 FYNNEI. V was pared by 0 bases and J by 13 bases, with 16 bases between. As DNA, the CDR3 is TGTGCCAGCAGTGAAGCGGGAAGGACGGGGCTACAGTTCTTC. As protein: CASSEAGRTGLQFF.

This chain links TRBV18 with TRBJ2-2; TRBD1 matches at 7 bases. The trim removed 6 bases at V and 3 bases at J, leaving 7 bases unmatched. CDR1 KGHSH and CDR2 LQKENI come from the germline V gene. The CDR3 is 15 residues long. CDR3 coding DNA: TGTGCCAGCTCCCGAGGGGGCGCGGACACCGGGGAGCTGTTTTTT. Protein: CASSRGGADTGELFF.

The chain is built from TRBV27 and TRBJ1-5, with 8 nucleotides matching TRBD1. Per germline, CDR1 MNHEY and CDR2 SMNVEV (reference sequence). Trimming at V came to 5 bases and at J to 4 bases, leaving 4 bases not matched to a gene. This CDR3 has 14 amino acids. CDR3 coding DNA: TGTGCCAGCAGTCCGGGACAGGTTAATCAGCCCCAGCATTTT. Translating it yields CASSPGQVNQPQHF.

The V call is TRBV6-5, the J call TRBJ1-5; no definite D call. There are 13 residues in the CDR3. The germline gives CDR1 MNHEY, CDR2 SVGAGI. V lost 6 bases, J lost 4 bases, and 10 bases lay in between. CDR3 protein: CASRTDGNQPQHF. CDR3 nucleotide sequence: TGTGCCAGCAGGACGGACGGAAATCAGCCCCAGCATTTT.

The chain combines TRBV7-9 with TRBJ1-4; TRBD1 is a possible D gene (5 bases). This CDR3 is built from 12 residues. Germline V gene data show CDR1 as SEHNR and CDR2 as FQNEAQ (reference sequence). Trimming removed 5 bases at V and 14 bases at J, with 15 bases between. CDR3 protein: CASSPQGVRLFF. The CDR3 nucleotides read TGTGCCAGCAGCCCTCAGGGCGTTCGGCTGTTTTTT.

DNA of the CDR3: TGTGCCAGTAGTCGCGAGGACAGGGGGCCAAGTCAGCCCCAGCATTTT. This gives the protein CASSREDRGPSQPQHF. This chain links TRBV19 with TRBJ1-5, with 11 bases lining up with TRBD1. Germline V gene lookup returns CDR1 LNHDA and CDR2 SQIVND (reference sequence). V lost 5 bases to trimming and J lost 6 bases; unmatched junction nucleotides: 9. CDR3 length equals 16 residues.

The rearrangement links TRBV7-9 to TRBJ1-3; D call uncertain. V was clipped by 5 bases and J by 0 bases, with 14 bases between them. CDR1 and CDR2 from the germline V gene are SEHNR and FQNEAQ (reference sequence). This CDR3 contains 16 residues. CDR3 nucleotides: TGTGCCAGCAGCCCGGACGGCAGGCTCTCTGGAAACACCATATATTTT. Its protein product is CASSPDGRLSGNTIYF. Looking up the rest from reference TRBV7-9 and TRBJ1-3 gives the full variable domain: DTGVSQNPRHKITKRGQNVTFRCDPISEHNRLYWYRQTLGQGPEFLTYFQNEAQLEKSRLLSDRFSAERPKGSFSTLEIQRTEQGDSAMYLCASSPDGRLSGNTIYFGEGSWLTVV.

The chain recombines TRBV6-6 with TRBJ2-3; 8 nucleotides agree with TRBD2. Germline V lookup: CDR1 MNHNY, CDR2 SVGAGI (reference sequence). CDR3 size: 15 residues. With 0 bases clipped from V and 6 bases from J, the junction kept 5 bases outside the gene matches. CDR3 DNA sequence: TGTGCCAGCAGTTACTCGCCCGGGGGGGCTGATACGCAGTATTTT. It codes for CASSYSPGGADTQYF.

The chain uses TRBV6-6 and TRBJ2-7; 9 nucleotides agree with TRBD1. Per germline, CDR1 MNHNY and CDR2 SVGAGI (reference sequence). V lost 5 bases to trimming and J lost 0 bases; unmatched junction nucleotides: 2. This CDR3 has 14 amino acids. CDR3 in amino acids: CASSKGQGSYEQYF. As DNA, the CDR3 is TGTGCCAGCAGTAAGGGACAGGGCTCCTACGAGCAGTACTTC.